This TCR beta chain was identified during a study of cytomegalovirus exposure and HLA in healthy donors (dated 2017 in TCRdb). Describing the broader study: In an earlier analysis of some 550 of the donors, approximately 260 Gb of sequence data and 117 million unique TCR beta sequences from 180 million or so T cells were reported. An earlier analysis of some 600 of the donors applied high-throughput TCR beta sequencing to assess whether each TCR beta V gene segment acted as functional or pseudogenic. Across 398 genotyped donors of the cohort, an average of roughly 250,000 unique TCR beta nucleotide sequences per donor were sequenced, and roughly a sixth of those sequences were non-productive. Class I and class II HLA loci were covered by the typing at four-digit resolution. Typing coverage varied by locus: roughly 620-630 donors for A, B, C, DRB1 and DQB1; approximately 500 for DQA1; some 610 for DPA1; more than 450 for DPB1. All discovery cohort repertoires had been generated on a single sequencing platform. Four or five DR-DQ haplotypes were handled as single units for association and clustering, since linkage in the cohort was strong. Of the roughly 400 genotyped donors, approximately 82% fell in the genetic ancestry cluster associated with self-reported Caucasian donors. The study profiled the T cell repertoires of around 700 subjects by immunosequencing and related them to cytomegalovirus serostatus. To study patterns of TCR occurrence, a later analysis re-analyzed previously published TCR beta repertoires from several hundred donors and added high-resolution HLA genotyping. Rather than using new phenotypic data, the later analysis identified candidate immune exposures from TCR beta sequences and from how often those sequences occurred across donors. The study aimed to test whether signatures of past pathogen exposure could be identified by cataloging public T cell receptors. Alongside the repertoire data, information on donor age, sex, ethnicity and CMV serostatus was compiled. A separate validation cohort of 100 to 150 different subjects was used in addition to the approximately 640-subject first cohort. To predict cytomegalovirus infection status, the study brought together high-throughput TCR immunosequencing, statistical association of individual TCRs with disease status, and machine learning. Approximately 300 gigabases of sequencing data and around 90 million unique TCR sequences made up an early release that covered around 640 HLA-typed donors. In a later genetic analysis, genome-wide SNP genotypes for about 65% of the roughly 670 donors were used, and that subset was treated as a discovery cohort.

For CDR1 and CDR2, the germline V gene lists MNHNS and SASEGT. Trimming removed 1 base from V and 8 bases from J; the gene matches leave 1 base unexplained. Including the terminal cysteine and phenylalanine, the CDR3 comprises 13 residues. The read is trimmed to its CDR3 DNA, 39 bases read in frame from base 1. Paper-wide results and their limitations: V-gene and J-gene trimming of TCR beta chains was associated with a missense DCLRE1C variant in a later genetic analysis, and the association was replicated in an independent cohort. The authors suggested that the approach could potentially be extended to other disease states and immunological phenotypes. According to a later genetic analysis, donors in an Asian-associated ancestry cluster had fewer N-insertions in productive TCRs than the approximately 650-donor mean. Linkage disequilibrium might explain the correlated functional status among segregating V segments, but an unknown experimental factor could not be ruled out. While some public TCRs were present in many individuals, most TCR sequences turned up only very rarely across donors. Because HLA typing was missing for some donors at each locus, association tests included only the typed subset. The only immune exposure information available for the cohort was CMV serostatus. Because counts were too low, 15 to 20 rarely observed V segments, including chromosome 9 orphons, were excluded from the earlier analysis of roughly 580 of the donors. In this cohort, only TCR beta chains were sequenced, and detectable features were limited by the absence of alpha or paired-chain data. Assigning TCR associations to individual alleles was difficult when HLA alleles, especially DR and DQ, strongly co-occurred. The sequencing pipeline was judged likely to have produced a cluster of highly shared sequence variants as a technical artifact. In both the original and validation cohorts, the classifier was reported to diagnose cytomegalovirus status with high specificity and sensitivity. A further reported finding was that TCR beta sequences accurately predicted the HLA-A and HLA-B alleles for most subjects in the first cohort. At a false discovery rate of 0.05, a later analysis linked under 20,000 TCR beta sequences to specific HLA alleles. Sequencing depth was assumed to be roughly uniform across donors in the presence/absence analyses, though that assumption may not hold. In vitro tests confirmed that a few of the cytomegalovirus-associated TCR beta chains recognize cytomegalovirus antigens. Most CMV-associated TCR beta chains appeared to be HLA-restricted in a later analysis, and the HLA associations seemed to be driven largely by CMV exposure. In a later analysis, several top co-occurrence clusters were reported to appear linked to parvovirus B19, influenza, CMV and Epstein-Barr virus. In a later analysis, TCR association rates were found to vary across HLA loci, with the most associated TCRs seen for DRB1 alleles and the fewest for HLA-C alleles. In an earlier analysis of some 500 of the donors, most TCR beta V segments were observed in productive rearrangements about 90% or about 30% of the time, broadly matching IMGT annotations. A later analysis found that HLA-associated TCR beta chains were more clonally expanded and had lower generation probabilities than equally common non-associated chains. The study listed 164 TCR beta chains as associated with cytomegalovirus. Some IMGT-functional V segments, including TRBV6-2 and TRBV6-3, could not be told apart with the 87-base-pair reads, so those segments were excluded.

The cohort comprised fewer than 750 healthy bone marrow donors. Cohort members were all nominally healthy when sampled, although unrecorded immune exposures were likely present. The donor was CMV seronegative and belonged to the group of over 300 seronegative cohort members. Each donor provided a peripheral blood sample, and peripheral blood mononuclear cells were used for TCR beta sequencing. The Qiagen DNeasy Blood Extraction Kit was used to extract genomic DNA from the blood cell samples. The library was built by means of the immunoSEQ multiplex PCR assay. The multiplex PCR relied on a mix of 60 forward primers for TCR Vbeta segments and 13 reverse primers for TCR Jbeta segments. A multiplex PCR assay on genomic DNA amplified the CDR3 region of rearranged TCR beta genes. On the Illumina HiSeq System, the amplified TCR beta libraries were sequenced as 87-base-pair reads. Per the authors' processing: Across the 640 or so repertoires, a later analysis counted 80 million or so unique TCR beta chains, 8.5 million to 12 million of which were shared by at least two donors. Raw reads were error-corrected and collapsed into unique sequences with a nearest-neighbor algorithm that merged closely related sequences to remove PCR and sequencing errors. V, D and J gene segments were assigned by aligning CDR3 sequences to IMGT reference sequences. For a sequence to be retained, a match of at least six nucleotides to both a V gene segment and a J gene segment was required. Rearrangements were called productive when the CDR3 lacked stop codons and stayed in frame with V and J; all others were non-productive. Following IMGT convention, CDR3 was defined as the stretch from the second conserved V-encoded cysteine up to the conserved J-encoded phenylalanine. The earlier analysis of about 500 of the donors excluded sequences that lacked an unambiguous match to a single V gene segment. An earlier analysis of a few hundred of the donors classified V segments as functional when productive rearrangements were above 56.7% and as segregating when the standard deviation between donors was above 5%. A statistical classification framework was developed to diagnose cytomegalovirus status using the catalog of TCR beta chain sequences. In a later analysis, TCR nucleotide sequences were compared against IMGT/GENE-DB human TR gene sequences so that V and J genes could be assigned. A later analysis assigned CDR3 sequences and most-parsimonious VDJ recombination scenarios with the TCRdist pipeline. In a later analysis, each TCR beta chain was defined by its CDR3 amino acid sequence together with its V-gene family, and reads without a unique V-gene family were excluded. To address suspected cross-contamination and a sequencing artifact, a later analysis removed roughly 640 highly shared, low-generation-probability nucleotide sequences. A later analysis calculated a clonal expansion index for each public chain from normalized within-repertoire ranks of inferred template counts. In a later analysis, generation probabilities were computed with a VDJ recombination model fitted to out-of-frame rearrangements, and the resulting probabilities were checked against IGoR. Hypergeometric tests were used in a later analysis to score TCR-TCR, TCR-HLA and TCR-CMV co-occurrence, with a repertoire-size bias correction applied to the TCR pairs. In a later analysis, false discovery rates were estimated by permuting HLA or CMV assignments 20 times. In a later analysis, co-occurring TCRs were grouped using DBSCAN, with TCRdist sequence similarity added in when clustering inside HLA-allele-positive subsets. For co-occurrence clustering, repertoires with fewer than 30,000 or more than 120,000 public chains were excluded, along with several repertoires with anomalous nucleotide sharing. TCRdb carries this immuneACCESS record with in-frame sequences only. Its versions omit some clonotypes, under half of them owing to an unresolved V gene in the studies checked, with the rest unexplained. D and trimming were read from the DNA, whereas the V and J calls and clone size are those reported in that table. The data table for this sample lists tens of thousands of clones. The ten most abundant clones make up 0.95% to 1.3% of the sample.

As to this clone: The clone's antigen remains unknown.

This chain is built from TRBV6-1 and TRBJ1-4; the junction holds 7 bases that match TRBD1. Specimen: PBMCs. This TCR was sampled from a woman aged 30 to 39 in good health and CMV-seronegative. Here the CDR3 is given as CASSEGQGEKLFF. DNA sequence: TGTGCCAGCAGTGAAGGACAGGGCGAAAAACTGTTTTTT.